This TCR beta chain is drawn from a study of cytomegalovirus exposure and HLA in healthy donors. This PCR relied on a set of 60 Vbeta primers and 13 Jbeta primers. Sequencing used immunoSEQ multiplex PCR; TCRdb keeps in-frame clones, though not all of them. Of approximately 150,000 clones in the sample, around 75% were seen once. Points from the study as a whole: About 87% or about 30% of the time was how often most TCR beta V segments were productive, according to an earlier analysis. When the data were analyzed later, several of the most significant clusters appeared to be linked to common viral pathogens.

Germline loops: CDR1 SGHDT, CDR2 YYEEEE. CDR3 length equals 15 residues. Trimming at V came to 4 bases and at J to 2 bases, leaving 3 bases not matched to a gene. Regarding this clone: Its antigen is unidentified.

This chain links TRBV5-6 with TRBJ2-7; 13 bases line up with TRBD2. What was sequenced was PBMCs. This sequence originates from a man younger than 30 in good health and CMV-seropositive. The CDR3 DNA reads as TGTGCCAGCAGCCCCGGGACTAGCGGGACCTACGAGCAGTACGTC. This gives the protein CASSPGTSGTYEQYV.